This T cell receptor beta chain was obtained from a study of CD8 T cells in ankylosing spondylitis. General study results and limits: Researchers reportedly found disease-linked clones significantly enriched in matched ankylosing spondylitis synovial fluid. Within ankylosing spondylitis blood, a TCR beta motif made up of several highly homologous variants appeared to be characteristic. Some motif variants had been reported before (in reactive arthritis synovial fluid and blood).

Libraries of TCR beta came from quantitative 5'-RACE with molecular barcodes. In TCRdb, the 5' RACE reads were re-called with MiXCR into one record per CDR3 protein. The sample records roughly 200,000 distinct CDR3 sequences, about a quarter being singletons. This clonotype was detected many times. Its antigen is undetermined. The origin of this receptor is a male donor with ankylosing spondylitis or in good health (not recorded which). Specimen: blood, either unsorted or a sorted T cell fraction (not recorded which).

The CDR3 DNA sequence: TGTGCCAGCAGTTTGACAGGGATAATCAATGAGCAGTTCTTC. Encoded protein: CASSLTGIINEQFF. The V gene is TRBV12-3 or TRBV12-4, the J gene TRBJ2-1, with 7 bases that match TRBD1. J lost 6 bases, V lost 3 bases, and 5 bases had no gene match. This CDR3 spans 14 amino acids.